Given below is one TCR beta chain in context. The data derive from a study of regulatory T cells in long-lasting Graves disease. For TCR beta, libraries came from iRepertoire HTBI primers and Arm-PCR of CDR3 regions. Original data processing: Identification yielded 55 to 75 TRBV and around 15 TRBJ segments across samples. TCRdb re-called the multiplex PCR reads through MiXCR, storing one row per CDR3 protein. Here the V and J calls rest on TCRdb's processing, not on the authors' analysis. The sample includes 300,000 to 500,000 distinct CDR3 sequences, less than 25% seen only once; the top ten take roughly 20%. Germline V gene sequence: CDR1 ENHRY, CDR2 SYGVKD. CDR3 length: 16 residues. Trimming cost V 0 bases and J 9 bases, with 18 bases left between them. Stated time point: persistent/refractory GD, antithyroid drugs over 5 years with positive TRAb. Extracted RNA from PBMCs served as the source of the TCR library.

The clonotype comes from a female donor with Graves disease. The chain carries TRBV10-3 and TRBJ1-5; TRBD1 is a possible D gene (5 bases). Sequenced here: peripheral blood mononuclear cells (PBMCs), sampled when the disease was refractory, from a patient treated with antithyroid drugs. This CDR3 is CAISESGGDSLSPQHF. The CDR3 nucleotides read TGTGCCATCAGTGAGTCTGGTGGGGACTCATTGTCGCCCCAGCATTTT.